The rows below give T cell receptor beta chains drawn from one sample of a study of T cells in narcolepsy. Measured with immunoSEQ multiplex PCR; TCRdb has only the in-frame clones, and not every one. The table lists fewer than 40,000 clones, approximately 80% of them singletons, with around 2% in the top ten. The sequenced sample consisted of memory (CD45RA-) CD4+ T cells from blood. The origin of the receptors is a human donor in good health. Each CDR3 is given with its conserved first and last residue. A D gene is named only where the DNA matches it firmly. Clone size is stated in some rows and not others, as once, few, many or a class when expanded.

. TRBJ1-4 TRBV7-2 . CASSLAGTHNEKLFF TGTGCCAGCAGCTTGGCGGGGACTCATAATGAAAAACTGTTTTTT
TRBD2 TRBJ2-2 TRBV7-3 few CASSPSRGGVTGELFF TGTGCCAGCAGCCCGTCTCGCGGGGGAGTCACCGGGGAGCTGTTTTTT
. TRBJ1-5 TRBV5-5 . CASSLDAPFGQPQHF TGTGCCAGCAGCTTGGACGCCCCCTTCGGGCAGCCCCAGCATTTT
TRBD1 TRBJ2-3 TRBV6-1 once CASSEGQGADTQYF TGTGCCAGCAGTGAAGGACAGGGGGCAGATACGCAGTATTTT
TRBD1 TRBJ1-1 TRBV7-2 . CASSRWDRGLQGTEAFF TGTGCCAGCAGCCGATGGGACAGGGGTCTACAAGGCACTGAAGCTTTCTTT
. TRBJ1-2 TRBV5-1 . CASSLGQNYGYTF TGCGCCAGCAGCTTGGGACAGAACTATGGCTACACCTTC
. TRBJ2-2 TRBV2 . CASSSDRNTGELFF TGTGCCAGCAGTTCGGACAGGAACACCGGGGAGCTGTTTTTT
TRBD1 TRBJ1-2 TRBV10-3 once CAISLTGGSFGYTF TGTGCCATCAGTTTGACAGGGGGATCTTTTGGCTACACCTTC
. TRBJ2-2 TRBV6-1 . CASSLGVPRTGELFF TGTGCCAGCAGTCTAGGGGTCCCCCGCACCGGGGAGCTGTTTTTT
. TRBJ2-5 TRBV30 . CAWREQGKQETQYF TGTGCCTGGAGGGAACAGGGAAAACAAGAGACCCAGTACTTC
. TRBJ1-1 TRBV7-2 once CASSVGRRISPTEAFF TGTGCCAGCAGCGTCGGACGGAGGATTTCTCCCACTGAAGCTTTCTTT
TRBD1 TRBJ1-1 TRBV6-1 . CASPGQGTEAFF TGTGCCAGCCCGGGACAGGGCACTGAAGCTTTCTTT
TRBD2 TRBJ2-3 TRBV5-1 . CASTSMGGAGTALTDTQYF TGCGCCAGCACCTCCATGGGGGGAGCGGGGACGGCCCTCACAGATACGCAGTATTTT
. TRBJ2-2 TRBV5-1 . CASSLGGGTGELFF TGCGCCAGCAGCTTAGGAGGGGGGACCGGGGAGCTGTTTTTT
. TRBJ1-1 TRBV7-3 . CASSLSGGSIAEAFF TGTGCCAGCAGCTTAAGCGGGGGCTCGATCGCTGAAGCTTTCTTT
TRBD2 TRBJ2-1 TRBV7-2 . CASSPFLAGVNEQFF TGTGCCAGCAGCCCCTTCTTAGCGGGAGTTAATGAGCAGTTCTTC
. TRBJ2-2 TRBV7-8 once CASSEYGTPNTGELFF TGTGCCAGCAGCGAATACGGGACGCCCAACACCGGGGAGCTGTTTTTT
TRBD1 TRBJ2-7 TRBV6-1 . CASRDSNSYEQYF TGTGCCAGCCGGGACAGCAACTCCTACGAGCAGTACTTC
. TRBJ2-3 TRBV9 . CASSVVVFSDTQYF TGTGCCAGCAGCGTAGTGGTATTTTCGGATACGCAGTATTTT
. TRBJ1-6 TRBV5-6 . CASSTTMTGSSYNSPLHF TGTGCCAGCAGCACGACAATGACAGGTAGCTCCTATAATTCACCCCTCCACTTT
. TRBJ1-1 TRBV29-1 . CSGLQGLDTEAFF TGCAGCGGCCTACAGGGCCTGGACACTGAAGCTTTCTTT
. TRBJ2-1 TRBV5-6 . CASVGSGPYNEQFF TGTGCCTCCGTGGGAAGCGGACCCTACAATGAGCAGTTCTTC
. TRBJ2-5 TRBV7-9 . CASSLVTTIRVTQYF TGTGCCAGCAGCTTGGTGACTACAATAAGAGTGACCCAGTACTTC
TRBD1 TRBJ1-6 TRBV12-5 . CASGTGEMNSPLHF TGTGCTAGTGGTACAGGGGAGATGAATTCACCCCTCCACTTT
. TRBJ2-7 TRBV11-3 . CASSLVNEQYF TGTGCCAGCAGCTTAGTGAACGAGCAGTACTTC
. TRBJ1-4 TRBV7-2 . CASSFAGDEKLFF TGTGCCAGCAGCTTCGCCGGCGATGAAAAACTGTTTTTT
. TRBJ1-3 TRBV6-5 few CASSYSGQGGNTIYF TGTGCCAGCAGTTACTCGGGGCAGGGGGGAAACACCATATATTTT
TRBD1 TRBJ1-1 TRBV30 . CAWSVSYGQGTAFF TGTGCCTGGAGTGTAAGCTATGGACAGGGTACAGCTTTCTTT